This T cell receptor (beta chain) was found in a study of cytomegalovirus exposure and HLA in healthy donors. The study, taken as a whole, reports: Reportedly, cytomegalovirus status was diagnosed with high sensitivity and specificity. Clonal expansion, a later analysis showed, was greater in HLA-associated TCR beta chains than in equally common others. One cluster of highly shared sequence variants probably arose as a sequencing artifact.

PCR was performed using 60 Vbeta and 13 Jbeta primers. The assay was immunoSEQ multiplex PCR, and TCRdb's table has in-frame clones only and misses some. The table shows roughly 150,000 clones, with about four fifths occurring only once. Notes on this clone: Its antigen is still unknown.

With 2 bases clipped from V and 4 bases from J, the junction kept 10 bases outside the gene matches. From germline, CDR1 is GTSNPN and CDR2 SVGIG (reference sequence). The CDR3 loop spans 17 amino acids. The chain recombines TRBV30 with TRBJ2-1; 11 bases map to TRBD2. Material: PBMCs. The sequence came from a man aged 25-40 years in good health and CMV-seronegative. Written as DNA, the CDR3 is TGTGCCTGGAGTTCCTACACTAGCGGGAGTTCGTACAATGAGCAGTTCTTC. The encoded protein is CAWSSYTSGSSYNEQFF. The whole variable domain, remainder taken from reference TRBV30 and TRBJ2-1, is SQTIHQWPATLVQPVGSPLSLECTVEGTSNPNLYWYRQAAGRGLQLLFYSVGIGQISSEVPQNLSASRPQDRQFILSSKKLLLSDSGFYLCAWSSYTSGSSYNEQFFGPGTRLTVL.